A selection of T cell receptor beta chains follows, all from one sample in a study of blood T cell repertoires in COVID-19. Generated by immunoSEQ multiplex PCR, the TCRdb table keeps only in-frame clones and is missing some. The table has 240,000 or so clones, approximately 82% seen once. The sample taken for sequencing was peripheral blood. These receptors all stem from a man aged 25-40 years who had recovered from COVID-19. Both conserved end residues are part of each CDR3. Fields, in order: D gene, J gene, V gene, CDR3 protein, CDR3 DNA. A D gene is named only where the DNA matches it firmly.

TRBD2	TRBJ2-1	TRBV10-3	CAISESLLAGNNEQFF	TGTGCCATCAGTGAGTCCTTATTAGCGGGAAACAATGAGCAGTTCTTC
-	TRBJ2-5	TRBV5-1	CASSETEFQETQYF	TGCGCCAGCAGCGAGACAGAATTCCAAGAGACCCAGTACTTC
-	TRBJ2-1	TRBV7-9	CASSFGGYNEQFF	TGTGCCAGCAGCTTCGGAGGGTACAATGAGCAGTTCTTC
-	TRBJ1-4	TRBV7-9	CASSLASRAEKLFF	TGTGCCAGCAGCTTAGCCAGCAGGGCGGAAAAACTGTTTTTT
TRBD1	TRBJ1-1	TRBV6-5	CASRQGTNTEAFF	TGTGCCAGCAGACAGGGGACGAACACTGAAGCTTTCTTT
-	TRBJ2-1	TRBV2	CASSGGPYAEQFF	TGTGCCAGCAGTGGAGGGCCCTATGCGGAGCAGTTCTTC
-	TRBJ2-5	TRBV6-2/TRBV6-3	CASSLKAVAGTQYF	TGTGCCAGCAGCCTAAAAGCGGTGGCGGGAACCCAGTACTTC
TRBD2	TRBJ2-2	TRBV4-1	CASSQVSGLVPGELFF	TGCGCCAGCAGCCAAGTTAGCGGGCTAGTCCCCGGGGAGCTGTTTTTT
-	TRBJ1-4	TRBV7-8	CASSFSTGRLGNEKLFF	TGTGCCAGCAGCTTTTCTACAGGGCGCCTAGGCAATGAAAAACTGTTTTTT
-	TRBJ2-5	TRBV4-2	CASSHTGKETQYF	TGTGCCAGCAGCCATACAGGGAAGGAGACCCAGTACTTC
TRBD1	TRBJ1-1	TRBV12-3/TRBV12-4	CASSRTGQTEAFF	TGTGCCAGCAGTCGGACAGGGCAGACTGAAGCTTTCTTT
TRBD1	TRBJ2-2	TRBV9	CASSVSPGQGNPGELFF	TGTGCCAGCAGCGTAAGTCCGGGACAGGGGAATCCCGGGGAGCTGTTTTTT
TRBD1	TRBJ1-1	TRBV7-6	CASSLVPGQGNTEAFF	TGTGCCAGCAGCCTTGTCCCGGGACAGGGGAACACTGAAGCTTTCTTT
TRBD1	TRBJ2-3	TRBV12-5	CASGLVLRGRTDTQYF	TGTGCTAGTGGTTTGGTACTAAGGGGGCGCACAGATACGCAGTATTTT
-	TRBJ1-5	TRBV24-1	CATGQGGNQPQHF	TGTGCCACCGGGCAAGGGGGCAATCAGCCCCAGCATTTT
-	TRBJ1-2	TRBV28	CASNRLNGYTF	TGTGCCAGCAACAGGTTGAACGGCTACACCTTC